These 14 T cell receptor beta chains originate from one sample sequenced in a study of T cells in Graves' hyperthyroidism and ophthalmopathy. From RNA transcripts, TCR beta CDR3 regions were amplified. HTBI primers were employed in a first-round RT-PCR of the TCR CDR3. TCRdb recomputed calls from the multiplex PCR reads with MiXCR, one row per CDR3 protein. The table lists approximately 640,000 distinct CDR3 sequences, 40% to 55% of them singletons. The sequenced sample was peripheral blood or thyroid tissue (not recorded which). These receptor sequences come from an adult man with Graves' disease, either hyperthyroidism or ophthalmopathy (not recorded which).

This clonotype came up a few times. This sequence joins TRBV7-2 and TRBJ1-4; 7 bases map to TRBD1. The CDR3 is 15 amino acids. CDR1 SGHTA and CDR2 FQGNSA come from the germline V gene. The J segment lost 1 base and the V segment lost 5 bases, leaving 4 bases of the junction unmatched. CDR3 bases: TGTGCCAGCAGCCGCCAGGGGGGAACTAATGAAAAACTGTTTTTT. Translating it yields CASSRQGGTNEKLFF.

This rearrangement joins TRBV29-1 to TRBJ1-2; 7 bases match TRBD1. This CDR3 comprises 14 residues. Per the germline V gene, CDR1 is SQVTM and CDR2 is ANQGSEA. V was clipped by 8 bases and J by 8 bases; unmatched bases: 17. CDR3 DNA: TGCAGCTTGGGCCATTTAGGGGGCGCAGAGGGCTACACCTTC. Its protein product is CSLGHLGGAEGYTF.

The chain's CDR3 is CASSVTDRGLNGYTF. The CDR3 nucleotides read TGTGCCAGCAGCGTCACAGACAGGGGGCTGAACGGCTACACCTTC. The chain combines TRBV7-9 with TRBJ1-2, with 10 bases identical to TRBD1. The CDR3 covers 15 residues. From germline, CDR1 is SEHNR and CDR2 FQNEAQ (reference sequence). J gave up 8 bases and V 5 bases, and 11 bases lay outside the gene matches.

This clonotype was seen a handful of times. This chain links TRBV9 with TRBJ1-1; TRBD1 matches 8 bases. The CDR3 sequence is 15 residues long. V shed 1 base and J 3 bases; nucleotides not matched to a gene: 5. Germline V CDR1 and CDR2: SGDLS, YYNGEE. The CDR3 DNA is TGTGCCAGCAGCGTACTCCAGGGGGCTTACACTGAAGCTTTCTTT. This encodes CASSVLQGAYTEAFF.

Here the CDR3 reads CATSSVATNEKLFF. CDR3 nucleotide sequence: TGTGCCACCAGCAGTGTTGCAACTAATGAAAAACTGTTTTTT. The gene calls are TRBV15 and TRBJ1-4; no firm D call. The CDR3 has 14 amino acids. CDR1 and CDR2 from the germline V gene are LNHNV and YYDKDF (reference sequence). V was pared by 3 bases and J by 0 bases, with 5 bases between.

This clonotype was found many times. The CDR3 bases are TGTGCCAGCAGTCTACTTGGAGGGGTTGAGCAGTACTTC. This sequence encodes CASSLLGGVEQYF. The chain links TRBV6-5 to TRBJ2-7; a possible D gene is TRBD2 (6 bases). The V gene lost 5 bases and the J gene lost 7 bases, with 15 bases spanning the gap. The CDR3 sequence is 13 residues long. The germline gives CDR1 MNHEY, CDR2 SVGAGI.

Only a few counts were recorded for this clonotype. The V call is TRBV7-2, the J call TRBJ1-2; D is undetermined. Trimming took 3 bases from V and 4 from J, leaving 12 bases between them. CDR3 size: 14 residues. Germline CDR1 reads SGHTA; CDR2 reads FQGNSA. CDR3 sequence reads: CASSLRTAGYGYTF. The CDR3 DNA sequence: TGTGCCAGCAGCTTGAGGACGGCGGGCTATGGCTACACCTTC.

Here the CDR3 reads CATSDFSSTGELFF. The CDR3 DNA sequence: TGTGCCACCAGTGATTTTTCGAGCACCGGGGAGCTGTTTTTT. This chain joins TRBV24-1 and TRBJ2-2; D is unresolved. V gave up 1 base and J gave up 4 bases, with 6 bases separating them. The CDR3 runs to 14 residues. Per the germline V gene, CDR1 is KGHDR and CDR2 is SFDVKD.

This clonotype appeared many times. The CDR3 DNA sequence: TGTGCCAGCAGTGAAATAGATGTGAACACTGAAGCTTTCTTT. This encodes CASSEIDVNTEAFF. The genes are TRBV25-1 and TRBJ1-1; no clear D. There are 14 residues in the CDR3. Trimming shortened V by 2 bases and J by 0 bases, and 7 bases separated the two germline ends. Germline V gene lookup returns CDR1 MGHDK and CDR2 SYGVNS.

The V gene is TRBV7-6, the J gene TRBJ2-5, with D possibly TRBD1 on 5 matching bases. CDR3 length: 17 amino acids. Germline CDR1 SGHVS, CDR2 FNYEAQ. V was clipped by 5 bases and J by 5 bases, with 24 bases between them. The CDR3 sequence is CASSPDSDGSAEETQYF. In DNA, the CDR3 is TGTGCCAGCAGCCCTGACAGTGACGGATCAGCCGAGGAGACCCAGTACTTC.

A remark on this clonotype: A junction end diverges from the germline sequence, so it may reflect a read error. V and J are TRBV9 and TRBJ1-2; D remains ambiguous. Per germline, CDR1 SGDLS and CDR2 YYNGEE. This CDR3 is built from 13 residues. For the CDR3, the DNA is TGTGCCAGCAGCGAGCCGGTTGGCTATAGCTACACCTTC. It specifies CASSEPVGYSYTF.

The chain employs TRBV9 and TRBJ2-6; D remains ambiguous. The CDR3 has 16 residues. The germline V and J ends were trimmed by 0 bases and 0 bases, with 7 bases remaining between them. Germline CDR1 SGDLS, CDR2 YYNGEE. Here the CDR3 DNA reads TGTGCCAGCAGCGTAGCTCCTGTCTCTGGGGCCAACGTCCTGACTTTC. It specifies CASSVAPVSGANVLTF.

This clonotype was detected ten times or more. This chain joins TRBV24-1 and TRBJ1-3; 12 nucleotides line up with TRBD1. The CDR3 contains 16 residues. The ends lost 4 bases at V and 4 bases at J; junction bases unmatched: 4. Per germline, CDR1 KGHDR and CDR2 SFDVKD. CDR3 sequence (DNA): TGTGCCACCAGTGACGCCGGGACAGGGGGCGGAAACACCATATATTTT. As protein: CATSDAGTGGGNTIYF.

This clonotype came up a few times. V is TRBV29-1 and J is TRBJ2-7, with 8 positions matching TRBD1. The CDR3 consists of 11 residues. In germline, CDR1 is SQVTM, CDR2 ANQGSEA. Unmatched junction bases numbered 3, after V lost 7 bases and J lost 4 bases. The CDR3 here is CSGRQGYEQYF. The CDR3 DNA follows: TGCAGCGGGCGACAGGGGTACGAGCAGTACTTC.